This T cell receptor (beta chain) was profiled in a study of T cell repertoires in cytomegalovirus infection. The study, taken as a whole, reports: CMV-specific TCR beta clonotypes restricted by HLA-C dominated the ex vivo response.

This clonotype has ten or more counts. The antigen remains undetermined. TCRdb called the reads again in MiXCR, with one record for every CDR3 protein. The sample lists roughly 280,000 distinct CDR3 sequences; approximately 13% were seen once. The CDR3 extends over 13 amino acids. V was cut by 2 bases and J by 3 bases, with 8 bases left in between. Per germline, CDR1 MNHNY and CDR2 SVGAGI (reference sequence). Input material: PBMCs. This chain connects TRBV6-6 to TRBJ2-7; D is ambiguous. The sequence came from a human donor in good health (CMV status not recorded). Some clones in this sample may be carry-over from other donors' samples. The CDR3 here is CASSYRAHYEQYF. As DNA, the CDR3 is TGTGCCAGCAGTTACCGGGCACACTACGAGCAGTACTTC.